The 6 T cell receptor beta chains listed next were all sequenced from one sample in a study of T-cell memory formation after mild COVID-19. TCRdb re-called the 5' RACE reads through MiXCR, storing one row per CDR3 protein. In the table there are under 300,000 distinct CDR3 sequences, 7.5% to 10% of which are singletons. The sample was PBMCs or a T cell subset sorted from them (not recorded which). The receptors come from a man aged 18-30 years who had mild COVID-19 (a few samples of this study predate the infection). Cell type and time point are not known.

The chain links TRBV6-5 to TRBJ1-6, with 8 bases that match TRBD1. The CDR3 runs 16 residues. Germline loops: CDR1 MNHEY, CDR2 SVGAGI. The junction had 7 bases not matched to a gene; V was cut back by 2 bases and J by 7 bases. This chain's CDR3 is CASSYHRTGQNSPLHF. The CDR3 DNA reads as TGTGCCAGCAGTTACCATAGGACAGGGCAAAATTCACCCCTCCACTTT.

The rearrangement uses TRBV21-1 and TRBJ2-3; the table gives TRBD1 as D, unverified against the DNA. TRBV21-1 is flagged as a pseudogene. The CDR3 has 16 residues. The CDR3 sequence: CASSIRGGGPPDTQYF. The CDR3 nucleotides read TGTGCCAGCAGCATCCGGGGAGGGGGGCCCCCAGATACGCAGTATTTT.

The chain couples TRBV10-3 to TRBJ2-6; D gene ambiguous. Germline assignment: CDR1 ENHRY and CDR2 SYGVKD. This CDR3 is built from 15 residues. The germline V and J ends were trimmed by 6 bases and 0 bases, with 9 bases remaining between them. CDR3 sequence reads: CAIRRMDSGANVLTF. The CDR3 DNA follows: TGTGCCATCAGGAGGATGGACTCTGGGGCCAACGTCCTGACTTTC.

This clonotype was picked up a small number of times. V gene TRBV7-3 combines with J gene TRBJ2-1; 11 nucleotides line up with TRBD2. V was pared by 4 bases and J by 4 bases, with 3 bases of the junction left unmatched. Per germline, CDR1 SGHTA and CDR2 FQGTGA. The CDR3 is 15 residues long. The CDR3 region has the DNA TGTGCCAGCAGCTCTAGCGGGGGGCTGTACAATGAGCAGTTCTTC. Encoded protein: CASSSSGGLYNEQFF.

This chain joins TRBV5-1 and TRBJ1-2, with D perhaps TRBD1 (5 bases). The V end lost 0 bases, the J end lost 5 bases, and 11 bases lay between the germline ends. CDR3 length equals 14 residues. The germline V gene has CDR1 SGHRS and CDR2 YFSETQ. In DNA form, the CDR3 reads TGCGCCAGCAGCTTGGCCGCGGCAGGGTATGGCTACACCTTC. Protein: CASSLAAAGYGYTF.

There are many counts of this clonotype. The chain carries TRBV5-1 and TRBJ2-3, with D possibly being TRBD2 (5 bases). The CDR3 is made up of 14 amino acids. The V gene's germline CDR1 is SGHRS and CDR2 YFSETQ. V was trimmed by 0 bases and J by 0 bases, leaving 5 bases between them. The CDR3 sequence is CASSLGESTDTQYF. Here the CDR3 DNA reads TGCGCCAGCAGCTTGGGGGAGAGCACAGATACGCAGTATTTT.